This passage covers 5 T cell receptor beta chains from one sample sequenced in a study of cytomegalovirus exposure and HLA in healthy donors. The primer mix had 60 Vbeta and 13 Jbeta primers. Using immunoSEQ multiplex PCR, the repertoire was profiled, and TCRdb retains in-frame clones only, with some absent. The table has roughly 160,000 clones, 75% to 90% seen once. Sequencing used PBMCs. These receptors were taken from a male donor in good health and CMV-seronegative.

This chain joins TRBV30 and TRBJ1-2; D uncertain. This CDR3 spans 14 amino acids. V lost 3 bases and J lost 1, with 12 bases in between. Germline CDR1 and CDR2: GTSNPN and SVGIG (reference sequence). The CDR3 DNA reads TGTGCCTGGAGGCCAGGATCGGATAACTATGGCTACACCTTC. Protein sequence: CAWRPGSDNYGYTF.

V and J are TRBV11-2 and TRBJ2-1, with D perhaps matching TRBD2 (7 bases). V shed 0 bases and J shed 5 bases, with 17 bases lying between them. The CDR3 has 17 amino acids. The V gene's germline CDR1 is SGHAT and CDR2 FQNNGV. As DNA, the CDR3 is TGTGCCAGCAGCTTAGATCGACCGGGGGGACATAACAATGAGCAGTTCTTC. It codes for CASSLDRPGGHNNEQFF.

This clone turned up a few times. CDR3 protein: CASSPSVRLETQYF. The CDR3 nucleotides are TGTGCCAGTAGTCCTAGCGTGAGACTAGAGACCCAGTACTTC. V usage is TRBV19 and J usage is TRBJ2-5; TRBD2 might be the D (6 bases). The CDR3 has 14 residues. V was cut by 5 bases and J by 4 bases, with 14 bases left in between. Germline CDR1 is LNHDA and CDR2 is SQIVND (reference sequence).

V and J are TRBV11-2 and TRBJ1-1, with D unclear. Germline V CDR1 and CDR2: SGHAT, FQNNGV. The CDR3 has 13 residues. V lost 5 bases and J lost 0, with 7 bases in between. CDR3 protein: CASSGGLNTEAFF. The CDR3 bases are TGTGCCAGCAGCGGAGGACTGAACACTGAAGCTTTCTTT.

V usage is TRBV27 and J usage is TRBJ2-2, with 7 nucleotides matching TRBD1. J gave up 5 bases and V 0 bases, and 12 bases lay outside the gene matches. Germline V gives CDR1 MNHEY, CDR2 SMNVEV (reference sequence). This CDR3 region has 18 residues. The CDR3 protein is CASSLSRTGIVVTGELFF. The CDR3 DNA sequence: TGTGCCAGCAGTTTATCCCGGACAGGAATTGTTGTTACCGGGGAGCTGTTTTTT.